This TCR beta chain was recovered during a study of CD8+ T cells in alopecia areata. The length of the CDR3 is 14 residues. Looked up from germline, CDR1 is SGHDN and CDR2 is FVKESK. With V trimmed by 3 bases and J by 2 bases, 3 bases remained unmatched. In this sample, this clone turned up a few times. Extraction and reverse transcription of RNA yielded cDNA as the sequencing template. Clones were sequenced by immunoSEQ multiplex PCR, and TCRdb holds only the in-frame ones, with some missing. The sample lists around 170,000 clones; 45% to 60% were seen once. Treatment specified: oral pan-JAK inhibitor, 5-10 mg twice daily.

The rearrangement joins TRBV14 to TRBJ2-7; 8 bases map to TRBD2. Material: CD8+ T cells sorted from blood, obtained around week 54, from a patient treated with tofacitinib. This clonotype originated in a human donor with alopecia areata. The CDR3: CASSHRGGAYEQYF. CDR3 nucleotide sequence: TGTGCCAGCAGCCACCGGGGGGGTGCCTACGAGCAGTACTTC.